Sequencing of this T cell receptor beta chain was carried out in a study of tumor and adjacent non-tumor tissue in lung cancer. The template was RNA from unsorted bulk tissue. The normal lung tissue was taken more than 3 cm from the tumor edge. Newly diagnosed lung cancer patients had thoracic surgery in China, August–November 2014, without prior chemotherapy. This clonotype was recorded many times. The CDR3 runs 16 residues. Trimming cost V 4 bases and J 6 bases; bases outside gene matches: 11. TCRbeta libraries were built with three rounds of nested PCR, modified from ARM-PCR. TCRdb used MiXCR to reprocess the multiplex PCR reads, holding one entry per CDR3 protein. The sample holds some 66,000 distinct CDR3 sequences; around two thirds are singletons and the top ten take about 32%.

This TCR derives from a man in his 70s with non-small cell lung cancer. V gene TRBV12-3 or TRBV12-4 combines with J gene TRBJ2-2, with 7 positions matching TRBD1. The sequencing sample was made of distant non-tumor lung tissue. Here the CDR3 reads CASSSRGKGAAGELFF. DNA for the CDR3: TGTGCCAGCAGTTCTAGGGGGAAGGGGGCGGCCGGGGAGCTGTTTTTT.